Listed below are T cell receptor beta chains from one sample, sequenced in a study of T cell repertoires in cytomegalovirus infection. These receptors have no identified antigens. TCRdb used MiXCR to reprocess the reads, holding one entry per CDR3 protein. The table has approximately 470,000 distinct CDR3 sequences, roughly 46% seen once; the top ten hold 40% to 50%. The specimen comprised cultured PBMCs, sampled from culture after CMV antigen stimulation. The receptors originated from a human donor in good health (CMV status not recorded). Some clones in this sample may be carry-over from other donors' samples. CDR3s leave out the opening cysteine and the closing phenylalanine or tryptophan. The order of the fields is V gene, CDR3 protein.

v_call: TRBV7-2; cdr3_aa: ASSTRTGEKNIQY
v_call: TRBV6-5; cdr3_aa: ASSYRTGGYGYT
v_call: TRBV7-2; cdr3_aa: ASSLGGWGREENIQY
v_call: TRBV27; cdr3_aa: ASSLFPALGGGTYEQY
v_call: TRBV2; cdr3_aa: ASSEAGTEYGYT
v_call: TRBV20-1; cdr3_aa: SARDGTGNTEAF
v_call: TRBV27; cdr3_aa: ASRIFHGRPYEQY
v_call: TRBV10-3; cdr3_aa: AIRDLSSLRGYT
v_call: TRBV7-6; cdr3_aa: ASSAPRVSGNNEQF
v_call: TRBV2; cdr3_aa: ASSEEASPIGQF
v_call: TRBV7-6; cdr3_aa: ASSHRAREGSSGNTIY
v_call: TRBV7-3; cdr3_aa: ASSLGQGQVGYT
v_call: TRBV5-1; cdr3_aa: ASSLAGISAESTDTQY
v_call: TRBV15; cdr3_aa: ATSREFQVGGRGSGANVLT
v_call: TRBV6-1; cdr3_aa: ASSVLRQAGRRNLNSPLH
v_call: TRBV7-9; cdr3_aa: ASSRGGSAGNTIY
v_call: TRBV4-1; cdr3_aa: ASSDTGRGGPGNEQF
v_call: TRBV7-6; cdr3_aa: ASSTTPGAYEQY
v_call: TRBV7-6; cdr3_aa: ASSLEAASYNEQF
v_call: TRBV7-8; cdr3_aa: ASGLYGANVLT
v_call: TRBV12-3/TRBV12-4; cdr3_aa: ASSHRGRSVELF
v_call: TRBV7-2; cdr3_aa: ASSTRQGDFYGYT
v_call: TRBV7-9; cdr3_aa: ASSAETSGGPYEQY
v_call: TRBV7-6; cdr3_aa: ASSLENSPETQY
v_call: TRBV20-1; cdr3_aa: SGGGPGLGFDEQF
v_call: TRBV6-8; cdr3_aa: ASSPLGGGGDTQY
v_call: TRBV10-3; cdr3_aa: ATSPGGTDTQY
v_call: TRBV7-9; cdr3_aa: ASRPGTSTNEKLF
v_call: TRBV2; cdr3_aa: ASSGTGKTEAF
v_call: TRBV11-2; cdr3_aa: ASSKAQVAGSSYNEQF
v_call: TRBV6-6; cdr3_aa: ASSYDRGGYEKLF
v_call: TRBV6-5; cdr3_aa: ASGSMGLGSYEQY
v_call: TRBV2; cdr3_aa: ASTLIRGSKNIQY
v_call: TRBV19; cdr3_aa: ASKAQYYGYT
v_call: TRBV12-3/TRBV12-4; cdr3_aa: ASSPGNEQY
v_call: TRBV7-9; cdr3_aa: ASSFRVSVGYT
v_call: TRBV7-6; cdr3_aa: ASSATAQGEQY
v_call: TRBV7-2; cdr3_aa: ASSEGLANNEQF
v_call: TRBV15; cdr3_aa: ATSEEHLSGNTGELF
v_call: TRBV6-6; cdr3_aa: ASSYRGGPRNEKLF
v_call: TRBV7-2; cdr3_aa: ASSLAISGNTIY
v_call: TRBV12-3/TRBV12-4; cdr3_aa: ASSAGPSYNEQF
v_call: TRBV10-3; cdr3_aa: AISVRLAGPTYEQY
v_call: TRBV11-2; cdr3_aa: ASRHPGQGNYEQY
v_call: TRBV10-3; cdr3_aa: AISVGSPGANEKLF
v_call: TRBV20-1; cdr3_aa: SATDRGTYEQY
v_call: TRBV12-3/TRBV12-4; cdr3_aa: ASSRQGPFYNEQF
v_call: TRBV4-3; cdr3_aa: ASSQVWGQESSGANVLT
v_call: TRBV2; cdr3_aa: ASSEELASVSYNEQF
v_call: TRBV7-2; cdr3_aa: ASSLVIVGGEAF
v_call: TRBV7-2; cdr3_aa: ASSLEGRASYEQY
v_call: TRBV12-3/TRBV12-4; cdr3_aa: ASSRDRVRNQPQH
v_call: TRBV12-3/TRBV12-4; cdr3_aa: ASTLPIGVGELF
v_call: TRBV3-1; cdr3_aa: ASSPPQGLNFQETQY